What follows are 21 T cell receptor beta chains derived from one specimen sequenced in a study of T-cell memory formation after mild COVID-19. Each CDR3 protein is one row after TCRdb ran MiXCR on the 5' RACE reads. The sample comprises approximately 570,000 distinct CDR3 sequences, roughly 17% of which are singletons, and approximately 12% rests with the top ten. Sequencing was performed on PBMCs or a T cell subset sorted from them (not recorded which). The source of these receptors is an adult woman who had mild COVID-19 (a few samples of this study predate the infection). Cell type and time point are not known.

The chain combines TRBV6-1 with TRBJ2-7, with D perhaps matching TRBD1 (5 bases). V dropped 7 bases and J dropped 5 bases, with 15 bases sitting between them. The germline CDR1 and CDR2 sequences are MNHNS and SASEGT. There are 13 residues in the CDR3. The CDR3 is CASKMTVFDEQYF. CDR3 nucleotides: TGTGCCAGCAAGATGACAGTGTTCGACGAGCAGTACTTC.

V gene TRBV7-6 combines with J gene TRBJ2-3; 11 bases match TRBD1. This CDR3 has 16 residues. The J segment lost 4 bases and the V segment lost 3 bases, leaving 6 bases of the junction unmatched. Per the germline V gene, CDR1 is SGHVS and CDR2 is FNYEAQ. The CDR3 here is CASSFEGQGVADTQYF. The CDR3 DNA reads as TGTGCCAGCAGCTTCGAGGGACAGGGGGTCGCAGATACGCAGTATTTT.

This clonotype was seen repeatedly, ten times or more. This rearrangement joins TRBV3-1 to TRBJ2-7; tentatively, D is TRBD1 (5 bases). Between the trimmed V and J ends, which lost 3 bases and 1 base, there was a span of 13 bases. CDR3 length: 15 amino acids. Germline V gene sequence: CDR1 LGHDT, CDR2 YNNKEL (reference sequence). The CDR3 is CASSHPQGRSYEQYF. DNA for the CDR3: TGTGCCAGCAGCCACCCCCAGGGTAGGTCCTACGAGCAGTACTTC.

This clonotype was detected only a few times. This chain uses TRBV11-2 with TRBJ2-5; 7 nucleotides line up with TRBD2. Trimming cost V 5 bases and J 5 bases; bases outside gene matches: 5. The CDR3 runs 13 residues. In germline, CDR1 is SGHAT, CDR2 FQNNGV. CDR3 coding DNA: TGTGCCAGCAGCGGGAGGGACTCGGAGACCCAGTACTTC. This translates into CASSGRDSETQYF. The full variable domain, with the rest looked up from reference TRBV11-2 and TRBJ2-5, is EAGVAQSPRYKIIEKRQSVAFWCNPISGHATLYWYQQILGQGPKLLIQFQNNGVVDDSQLPKDRFSAERLKGVDSTLKIQPAKLEDSAVYLCASSGRDSETQYFGPGTRLLVL.

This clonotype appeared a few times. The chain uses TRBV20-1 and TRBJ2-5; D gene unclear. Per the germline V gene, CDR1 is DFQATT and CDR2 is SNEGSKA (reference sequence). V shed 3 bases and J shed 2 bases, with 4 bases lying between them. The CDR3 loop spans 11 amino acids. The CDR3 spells CSARAQETQYF. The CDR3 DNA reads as TGCAGTGCTAGGGCTCAAGAGACCCAGTACTTC.

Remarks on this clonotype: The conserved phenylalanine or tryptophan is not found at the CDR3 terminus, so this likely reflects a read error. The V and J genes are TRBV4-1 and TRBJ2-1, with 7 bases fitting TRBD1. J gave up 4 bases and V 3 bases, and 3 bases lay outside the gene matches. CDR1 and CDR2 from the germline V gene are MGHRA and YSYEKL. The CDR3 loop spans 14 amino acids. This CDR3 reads CASSHLQGYNEQFS. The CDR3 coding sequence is TGCGCCAGCAGCCATCTACAGGGGTACAATGAGCAGTTCTCC.

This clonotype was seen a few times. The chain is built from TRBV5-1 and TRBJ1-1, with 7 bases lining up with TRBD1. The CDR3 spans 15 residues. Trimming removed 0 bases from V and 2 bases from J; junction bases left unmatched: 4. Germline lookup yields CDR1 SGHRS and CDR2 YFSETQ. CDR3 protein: CASSLAGTDNTEAFF. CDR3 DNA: TGCGCCAGCAGCTTGGCCGGGACAGACAACACTGAAGCTTTCTTT.

The CDR3 region is CASSLEAGSGELFF. CDR3 in DNA: TGTGCCAGCAGCTTAGAGGCCGGGTCCGGGGAGCTGTTTTTT. The chain links TRBV7-9 to TRBJ2-2; D unresolved. The CDR3 length is 14 residues. The germline V gene encodes CDR1 SEHNR and CDR2 FQNEAQ (reference sequence). Trimming left V 1 base short and J 6 bases short, with 9 bases between.

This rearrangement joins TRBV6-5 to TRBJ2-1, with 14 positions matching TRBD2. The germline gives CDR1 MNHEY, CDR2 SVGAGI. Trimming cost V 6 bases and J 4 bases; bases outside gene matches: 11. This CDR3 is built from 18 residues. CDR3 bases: TGTGCCAGCAGCCCAACCGGACTAGCGGGAGGATCGTACAATGAGCAGTTCTTC. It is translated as CASSPTGLAGGSYNEQFF.

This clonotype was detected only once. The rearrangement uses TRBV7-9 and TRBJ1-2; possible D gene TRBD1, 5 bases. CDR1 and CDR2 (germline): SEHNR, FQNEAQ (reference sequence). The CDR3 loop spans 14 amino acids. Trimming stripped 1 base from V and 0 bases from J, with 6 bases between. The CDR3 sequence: CASSLGGTNYGYTF. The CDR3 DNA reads TGTGCCAGCAGCTTAGGGGGGACTAACTATGGCTACACCTTC.

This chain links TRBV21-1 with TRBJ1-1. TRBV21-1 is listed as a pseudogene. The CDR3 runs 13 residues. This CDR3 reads CASIGSENTEAFF. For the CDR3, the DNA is TGTGCCAGCATAGGGTCCGAGAACACTGAAGCTTTCTTT.

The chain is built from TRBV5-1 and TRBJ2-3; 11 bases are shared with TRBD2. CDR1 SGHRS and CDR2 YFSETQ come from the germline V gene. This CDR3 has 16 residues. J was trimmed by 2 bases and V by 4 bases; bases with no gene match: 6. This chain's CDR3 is CASSPLTSGATDTQYF. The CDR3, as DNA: TGCGCCAGCAGCCCACTGACTAGCGGGGCCACAGATACGCAGTATTTT.

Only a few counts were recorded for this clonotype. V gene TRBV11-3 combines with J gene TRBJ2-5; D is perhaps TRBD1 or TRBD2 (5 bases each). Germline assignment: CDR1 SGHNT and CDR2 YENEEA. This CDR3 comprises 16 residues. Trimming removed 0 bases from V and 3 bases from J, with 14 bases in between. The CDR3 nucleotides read TGTGCCAGCAGCTTAGATGGCGCCCGGGGCGAAGAGACCCAGTACTTC. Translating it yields CASSLDGARGEETQYF.

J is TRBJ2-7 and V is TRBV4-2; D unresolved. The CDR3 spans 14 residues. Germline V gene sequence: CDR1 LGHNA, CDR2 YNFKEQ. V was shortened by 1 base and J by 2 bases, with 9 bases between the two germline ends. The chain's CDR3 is CASSQVTRPYEQYF. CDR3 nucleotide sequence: TGTGCCAGCAGCCAAGTGACAAGACCCTACGAGCAGTACTTC.

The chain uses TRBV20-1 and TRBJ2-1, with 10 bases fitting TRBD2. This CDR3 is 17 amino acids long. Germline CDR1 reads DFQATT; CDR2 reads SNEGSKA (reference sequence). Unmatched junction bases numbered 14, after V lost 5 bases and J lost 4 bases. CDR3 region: CSAGRGVLAGLYNEQFF. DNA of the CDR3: TGCAGTGCTGGCCGAGGCGTACTAGCGGGGTTGTACAATGAGCAGTTCTTC.

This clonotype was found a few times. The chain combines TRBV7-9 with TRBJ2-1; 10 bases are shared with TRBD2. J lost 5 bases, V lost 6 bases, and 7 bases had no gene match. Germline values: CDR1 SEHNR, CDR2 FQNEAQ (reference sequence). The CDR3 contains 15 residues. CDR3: CASSPGLASNNEQFF. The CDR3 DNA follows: TGTGCCAGCAGTCCGGGACTAGCGAGCAACAATGAGCAGTTCTTC.

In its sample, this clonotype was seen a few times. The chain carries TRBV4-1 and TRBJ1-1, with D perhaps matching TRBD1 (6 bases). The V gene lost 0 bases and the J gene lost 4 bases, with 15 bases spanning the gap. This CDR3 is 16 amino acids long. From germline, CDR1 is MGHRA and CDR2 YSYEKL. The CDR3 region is CASSQDRRGGGTEAFF. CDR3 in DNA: TGCGCCAGCAGCCAAGATAGGAGAGGGGGTGGCACTGAAGCTTTCTTT.

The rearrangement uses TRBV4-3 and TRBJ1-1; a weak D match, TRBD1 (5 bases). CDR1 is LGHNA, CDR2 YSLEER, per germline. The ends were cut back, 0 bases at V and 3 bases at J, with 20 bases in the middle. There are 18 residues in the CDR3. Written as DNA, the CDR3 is TGCGCCAGCAGCCAAGACCTCGGGGCGGGAGTGTTGGACACTGAAGCTTTCTTT. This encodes CASSQDLGAGVLDTEAFF.

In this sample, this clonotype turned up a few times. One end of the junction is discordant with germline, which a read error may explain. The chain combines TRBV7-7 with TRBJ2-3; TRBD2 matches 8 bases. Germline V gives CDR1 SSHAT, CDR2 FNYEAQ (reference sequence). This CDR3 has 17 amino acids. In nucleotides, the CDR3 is TGTGCTAGCAGCATCAGCAGGAGCGGGAGCCGACCAGATACGCAGTATTTT. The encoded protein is CASSISRSGSRPDTQYF.

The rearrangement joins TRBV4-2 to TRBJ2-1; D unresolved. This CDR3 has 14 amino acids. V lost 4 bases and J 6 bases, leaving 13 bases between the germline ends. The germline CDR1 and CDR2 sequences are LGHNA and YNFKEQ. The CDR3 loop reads CASSPLDQTNEQFF. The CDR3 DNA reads TGTGCCAGCAGCCCATTGGACCAGACCAATGAGCAGTTCTTC.

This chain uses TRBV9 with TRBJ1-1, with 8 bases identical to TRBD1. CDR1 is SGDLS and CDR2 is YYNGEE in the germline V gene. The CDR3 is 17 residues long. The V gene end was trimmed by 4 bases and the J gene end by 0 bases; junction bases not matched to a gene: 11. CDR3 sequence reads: CASSPGTGPLMNTEAFF. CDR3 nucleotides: TGTGCCAGCAGCCCCGGGACAGGACCACTTATGAACACTGAAGCTTTCTTT.